This T cell receptor beta chain was identified in a study of PD-1 blockade in classical Hodgkin lymphoma. Time point of the sample: cycle 4 day 1 (C4D1), after five to seven weeks of nivolumab. The patients all showed relapse after autologous stem cell transplantation, while their brentuximab vedotin exposure varied. Sequencing was performed with immunoSEQ multiplex PCR; in TCRdb, only in-frame clones are kept and a portion is missing. Of approximately 100,000 clones listed, 75% to 85% are singletons. Germline V gene data show CDR1 as SGDLS and CDR2 as YYNGEE. The CDR3 contains 13 residues. The V end was cut by 4 bases, the J end by 5 bases, with 12 bases between.

Sequencing used peripheral blood mononuclear cells (PBMCs), obtained before the fourth cycle of nivolumab. This TCR was sampled from a human donor with classical Hodgkin lymphoma. The genes are TRBV9 and TRBJ2-5; the D is unclear. DNA of the CDR3: TGTGCCAGCAGCTCTGGGCTACTTGAGACCCAGTACTTC. Translated, it gives CASSSGLLETQYF.